The clone carrying this T cell receptor (beta chain) was counted at least ten times. These data originate in a study of neurological immune-mediated disorders. TCRdb passed the 5' RACE reads through MiXCR, listing each CDR3 protein once. The data contain tens of thousands of distinct CDR3 sequences, about 5.8% of them seen just once; the ten biggest clones take up roughly 1.4%. CDR1 and CDR2 from the germline V gene are SGHRS and YFSETQ. The J segment lost 4 bases and the V segment lost 5 bases, leaving 10 bases of the junction unmatched. The CDR3 runs 15 residues. Sorted libraries were derived from about a million CD4+ or CD8+ T cells.

The specimen sequenced was CD4+ T cells from blood. This rearrangement joins TRBV5-1 to TRBJ1-2; TRBD1 matches 8 bases. The clonotype was recovered from a woman under 30 with multiple sclerosis. CDR3 residues: CASSAGGSEVYGYTF. The CDR3 coding sequence is TGCGCCAGCAGTGCAGGGGGCAGCGAGGTCTATGGCTACACCTTC.